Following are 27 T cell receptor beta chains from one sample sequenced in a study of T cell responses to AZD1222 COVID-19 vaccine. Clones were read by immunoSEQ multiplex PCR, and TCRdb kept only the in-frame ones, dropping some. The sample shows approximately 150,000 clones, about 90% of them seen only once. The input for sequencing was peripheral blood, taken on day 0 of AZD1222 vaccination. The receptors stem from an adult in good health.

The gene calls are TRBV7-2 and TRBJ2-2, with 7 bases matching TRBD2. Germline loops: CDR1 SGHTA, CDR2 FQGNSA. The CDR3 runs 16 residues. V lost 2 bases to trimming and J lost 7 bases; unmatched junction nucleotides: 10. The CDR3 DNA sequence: TGTGCCAGCAGCTTACTGGCGGGAGATATTATCGGGGAGCTGTTTTTT. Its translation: CASSLLAGDIIGELFF.

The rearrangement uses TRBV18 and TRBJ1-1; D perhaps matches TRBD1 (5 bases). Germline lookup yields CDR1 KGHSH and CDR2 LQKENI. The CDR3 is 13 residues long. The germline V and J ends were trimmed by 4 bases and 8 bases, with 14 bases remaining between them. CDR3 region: CASSLGRSGEAFF. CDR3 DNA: TGTGCCAGCTCACTGGGACGGAGCGGCGAAGCTTTCTTT.

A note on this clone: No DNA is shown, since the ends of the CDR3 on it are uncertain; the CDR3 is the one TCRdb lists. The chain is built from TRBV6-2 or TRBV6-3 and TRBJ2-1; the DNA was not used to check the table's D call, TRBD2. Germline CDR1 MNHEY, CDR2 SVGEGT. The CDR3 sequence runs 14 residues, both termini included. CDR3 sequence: CASSFGEGGNEQFF.

The DNA for the CDR3 is TGTGCCAGTAGGAAACAGGGCGGTGGCTACACCTTC. Protein: CASRKQGGGYTF. The chain combines TRBV19 with TRBJ1-2; weak D call: TRBD1 (6 bases). This CDR3 has 12 residues. Trimming cost V 6 bases and J 7 bases, with 12 bases left between them. Per germline, CDR1 LNHDA and CDR2 SQIVND (reference sequence).

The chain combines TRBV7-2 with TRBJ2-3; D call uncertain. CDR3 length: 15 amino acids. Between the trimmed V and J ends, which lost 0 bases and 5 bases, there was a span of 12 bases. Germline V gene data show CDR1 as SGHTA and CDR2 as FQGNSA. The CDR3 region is CASSLAVIQGDTQYF. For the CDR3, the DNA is TGTGCCAGCAGCTTAGCGGTGATCCAAGGAGATACGCAGTATTTT.

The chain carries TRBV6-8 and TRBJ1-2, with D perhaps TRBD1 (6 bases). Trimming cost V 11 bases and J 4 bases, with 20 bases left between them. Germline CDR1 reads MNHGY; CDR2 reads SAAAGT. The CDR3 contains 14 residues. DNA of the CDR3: TGTGCCCGCTGCCGGGGGGGCGAGGGCTATGGCTACACCTTC. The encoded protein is CARCRGGEGYGYTF.

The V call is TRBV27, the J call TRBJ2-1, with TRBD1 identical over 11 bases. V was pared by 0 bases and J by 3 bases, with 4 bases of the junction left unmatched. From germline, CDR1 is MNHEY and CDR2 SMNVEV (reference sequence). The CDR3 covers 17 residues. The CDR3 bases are TGTGCCAGCAGTTTATCGGTTGGGACAGGGGGCTACAATGAGCAGTTCTTC. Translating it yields CASSLSVGTGGYNEQFF.

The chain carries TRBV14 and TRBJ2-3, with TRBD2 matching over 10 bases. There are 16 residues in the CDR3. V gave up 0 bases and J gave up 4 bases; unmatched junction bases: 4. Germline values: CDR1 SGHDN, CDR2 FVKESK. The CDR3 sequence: CASSQELAGISDTQYF. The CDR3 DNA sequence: TGTGCCAGCAGCCAAGAACTAGCGGGAATCTCAGATACGCAGTATTTT. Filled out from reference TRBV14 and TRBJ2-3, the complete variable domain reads EAGVTQFPSHSVIEKGQTVTLRCDPISGHDNLYWYRRVMGKEIKFLLHFVKESKQDESGMPNNRFLAERTGGTYSTLKVQPAELEDSGVYFCASSQELAGISDTQYFGPGTRLTVL.

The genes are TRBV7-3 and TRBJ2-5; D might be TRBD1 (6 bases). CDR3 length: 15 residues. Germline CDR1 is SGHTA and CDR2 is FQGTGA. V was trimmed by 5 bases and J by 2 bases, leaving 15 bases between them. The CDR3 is CASSPRGSLQETQYF. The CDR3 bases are TGTGCCAGCAGCCCCAGGGGCAGCCTTCAAGAGACCCAGTACTTC.

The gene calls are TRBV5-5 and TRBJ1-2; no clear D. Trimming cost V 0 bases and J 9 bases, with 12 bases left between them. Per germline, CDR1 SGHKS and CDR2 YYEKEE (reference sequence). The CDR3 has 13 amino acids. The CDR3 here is CASSLGRVNRYTF. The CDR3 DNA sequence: TGTGCCAGCAGCTTGGGTAGGGTTAATCGCTACACCTTC. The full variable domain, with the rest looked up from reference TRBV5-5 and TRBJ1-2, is DAGVTQSPTHLIKTRGQQVTLRCSPISGHKSVSWYQQVLGQGPQFIFQYYEKEERGRGNFPDRFSARQFPNYSSELNVNALLLGDSALYLCASSLGRVNRYTFGSGTRLTVV.

The CDR3 sequence is CASSQQGGAVEQYF. The CDR3 bases are TGTGCCAGCAGCCAACAGGGGGGAGCGGTCGAGCAGTACTTC. This rearrangement joins TRBV2 to TRBJ2-7; 8 bases align to TRBD1. Germline lookup yields CDR1 SNHLY and CDR2 FYNNEI. The J segment lost 6 bases and the V segment lost 6 bases, leaving 10 bases of the junction unmatched. This CDR3 spans 14 amino acids. Full variable domain (rest looked up from reference TRBV2 and TRBJ2-7): EPEVTQTPSHQVTQMGQEVILRCVPISNHLYFYWYRQILGQKVEFLVSFYNNEISEKSEIFDDQFSVERPDGSNFTLKIRSTKLEDSAMYFCASSQQGGAVEQYFGPGTRLTVT.

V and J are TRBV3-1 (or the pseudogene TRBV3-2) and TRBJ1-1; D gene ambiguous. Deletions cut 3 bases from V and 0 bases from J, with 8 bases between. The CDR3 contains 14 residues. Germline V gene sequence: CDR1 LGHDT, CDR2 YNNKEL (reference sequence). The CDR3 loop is CASSHRVVNTEAFF. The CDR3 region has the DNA TGTGCCAGCAGCCATCGGGTGGTGAACACTGAAGCTTTCTTT.

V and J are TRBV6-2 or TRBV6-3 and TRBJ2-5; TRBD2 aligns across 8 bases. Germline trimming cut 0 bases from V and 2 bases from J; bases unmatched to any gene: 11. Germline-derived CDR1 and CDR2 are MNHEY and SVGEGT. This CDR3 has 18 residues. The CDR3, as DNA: TGTGCCAGCAGTTACTCGTCCCCTGTGCGGGAGGCTCAAGAGACCCAGTACTTC. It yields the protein CASSYSSPVREAQETQYF.

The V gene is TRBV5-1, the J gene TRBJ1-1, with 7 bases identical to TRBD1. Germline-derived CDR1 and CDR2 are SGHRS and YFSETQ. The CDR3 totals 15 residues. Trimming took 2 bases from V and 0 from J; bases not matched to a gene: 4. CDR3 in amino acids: CASSFFRGMNTEAFF. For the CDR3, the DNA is TGCGCCAGCAGCTTCTTCAGGGGGATGAACACTGAAGCTTTCTTT.

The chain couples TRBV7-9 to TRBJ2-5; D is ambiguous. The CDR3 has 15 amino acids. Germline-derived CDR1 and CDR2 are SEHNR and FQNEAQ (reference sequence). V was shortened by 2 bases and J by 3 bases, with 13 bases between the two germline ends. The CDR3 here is CASSLRFGQEETQYF. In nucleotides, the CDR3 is TGTGCCAGCAGCTTACGGTTTGGGCAGGAAGAGACCCAGTACTTC. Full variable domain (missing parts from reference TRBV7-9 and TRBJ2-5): DTGVSQNPRHKITKRGQNVTFRCDPISEHNRLYWYRQTLGQGPEFLTYFQNEAQLEKSRLLSDRFSAERPKGSFSTLEIQRTEQGDSAMYLCASSLRFGQEETQYFGPGTRLLVL.

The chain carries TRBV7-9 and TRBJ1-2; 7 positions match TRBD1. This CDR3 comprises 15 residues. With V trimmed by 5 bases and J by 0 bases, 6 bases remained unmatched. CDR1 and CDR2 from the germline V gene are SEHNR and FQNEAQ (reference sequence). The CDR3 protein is CASSDGQDPNYGYTF. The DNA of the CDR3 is TGTGCCAGCAGCGACGGACAGGACCCTAACTATGGCTACACCTTC.

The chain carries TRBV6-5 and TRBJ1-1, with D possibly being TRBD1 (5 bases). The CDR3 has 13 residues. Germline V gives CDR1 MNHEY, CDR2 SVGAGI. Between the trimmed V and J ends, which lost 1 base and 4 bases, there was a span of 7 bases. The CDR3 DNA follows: TGTGCCAGCAGTTACTTGGGGGGCACTGAAGCTTTCTTT. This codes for CASSYLGGTEAFF.

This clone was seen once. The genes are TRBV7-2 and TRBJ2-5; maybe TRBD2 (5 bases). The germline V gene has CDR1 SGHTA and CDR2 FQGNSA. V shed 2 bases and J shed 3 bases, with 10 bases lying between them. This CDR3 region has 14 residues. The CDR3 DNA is TGTGCCAGCAGCTTATGGGCGGGTGAAGAGACCCAGTACTTC. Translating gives CASSLWAGEETQYF.

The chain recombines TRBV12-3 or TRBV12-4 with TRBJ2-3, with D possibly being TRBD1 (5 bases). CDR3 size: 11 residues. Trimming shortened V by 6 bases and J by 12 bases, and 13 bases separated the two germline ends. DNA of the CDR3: TGTGCCAGCAGCCAAGACAGATCCCAGTATTTT. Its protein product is CASSQDRSQYF.

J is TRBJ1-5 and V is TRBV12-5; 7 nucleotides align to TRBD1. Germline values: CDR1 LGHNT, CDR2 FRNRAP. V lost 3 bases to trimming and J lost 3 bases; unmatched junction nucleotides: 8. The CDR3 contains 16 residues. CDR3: CASGLTAGGYNQPQHF. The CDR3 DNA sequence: TGTGCTAGTGGTTTAACGGCAGGGGGATACAATCAGCCCCAGCATTTT.

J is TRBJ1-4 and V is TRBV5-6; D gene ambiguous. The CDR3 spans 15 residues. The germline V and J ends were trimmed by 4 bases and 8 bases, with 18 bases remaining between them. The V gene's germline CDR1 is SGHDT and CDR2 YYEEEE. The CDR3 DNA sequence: TGTGCCAGCAGCCCTGACGGTGGAGGGAGGGAAAAACTGTTTTTT. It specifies CASSPDGGGREKLFF.

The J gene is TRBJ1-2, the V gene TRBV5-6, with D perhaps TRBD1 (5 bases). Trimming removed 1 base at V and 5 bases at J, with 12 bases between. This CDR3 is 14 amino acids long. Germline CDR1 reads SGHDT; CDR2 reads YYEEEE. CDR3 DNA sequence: TGTGCCAGCAGCTTGAGGGACGGAGATTATGGCTACACCTTC. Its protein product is CASSLRDGDYGYTF.

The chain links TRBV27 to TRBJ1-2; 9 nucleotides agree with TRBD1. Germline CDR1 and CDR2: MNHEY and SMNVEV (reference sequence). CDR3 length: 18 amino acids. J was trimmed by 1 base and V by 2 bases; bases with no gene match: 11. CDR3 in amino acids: CASSLRGAGTGYNYGYTF. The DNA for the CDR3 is TGTGCCAGCAGTTTAAGGGGGGCCGGGACAGGGTATAACTATGGCTACACCTTC.

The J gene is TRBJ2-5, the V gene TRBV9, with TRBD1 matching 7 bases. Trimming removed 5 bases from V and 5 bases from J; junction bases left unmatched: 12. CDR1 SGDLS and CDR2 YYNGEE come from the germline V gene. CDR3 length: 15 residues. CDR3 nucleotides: TGTGCCAGCAGTTTAACCGGGACAGCTTTCGAGACCCAGTACTTC. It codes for CASSLTGTAFETQYF.

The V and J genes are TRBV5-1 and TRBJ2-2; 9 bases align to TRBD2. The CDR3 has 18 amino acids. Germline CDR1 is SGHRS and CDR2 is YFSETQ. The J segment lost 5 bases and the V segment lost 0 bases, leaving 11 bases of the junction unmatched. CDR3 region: CASSLAGVSGRRTGELFF. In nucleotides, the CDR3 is TGCGCCAGCAGCTTGGCCGGGGTAAGCGGGAGGCGAACCGGGGAGCTGTTTTTT.

In nucleotides, the CDR3 is TGTGCCAGCAGTTTCCTACAGGGTTCCTCTGGGGCCAACGTCCTGACTTTC. It translates to CASSFLQGSSGANVLTF. The J gene is TRBJ2-6, the V gene TRBV28, with D possibly matching TRBD1 (6 bases). Between the trimmed V and J ends, which lost 3 bases and 0 bases, there was a span of 12 bases. The CDR3 spans 17 residues. Germline loops: CDR1 MDHEN, CDR2 SYDVKM.

CDR3: CASSLGQLDTEAFF. The CDR3 bases are TGTGCCAGCAGCTTAGGGCAGTTGGACACTGAAGCTTTCTTT. The chain recombines TRBV13 with TRBJ1-1; D unclear. Trimming shortened V by 0 bases and J by 3 bases, and 8 bases separated the two germline ends. Germline CDR1 PRHDT, CDR2 FYEKMQ (reference sequence). The CDR3 is 14 residues long.